What follows are 29 T cell receptor beta chains derived from one specimen sequenced in a study of cytomegalovirus exposure and HLA in healthy donors. PCR employed 60 Vbeta and 13 Jbeta primers. The protocol was immunoSEQ multiplex PCR, while the TCRdb copy is restricted to in-frame clones and leaves out a portion. The sample yields around 120,000 clones, around four fifths seen once. The sequenced material came from PBMCs. The receptors here all came from a man in his sixties in good health and CMV-seropositive.

This chain links TRBV11-2 with TRBJ2-7; TRBD2 might be the D (6 bases). The CDR3 consists of 15 residues. Germline assignment: CDR1 SGHAT and CDR2 FQNNGV. Deletions cut 8 bases from V and 0 bases from J, with 17 bases between. The CDR3 region is CASGGTGSRSYEQYF. The CDR3 region has the DNA TGTGCCAGCGGGGGGACGGGCAGCCGCTCCTACGAGCAGTACTTC.

The CDR3 DNA sequence: TGTGCCAGCAGAGGACAGGTCCTAAATCAGCCCCAGCATTTT. Translating it yields CASRGQVLNQPQHF. V usage is TRBV2 and J usage is TRBJ1-5; 7 bases are shared with TRBD1. Looked up from germline, CDR1 is SNHLY and CDR2 is FYNNEI. The CDR3 spans 14 residues. The V and J ends lost 6 bases and 4 bases, in that order; junction bases with no gene match: 6.

The chain combines TRBV28 with TRBJ2-2; 10 bases map to TRBD2. The germline CDR1 and CDR2 sequences are MDHEN and SYDVKM. This CDR3 is 18 amino acids long. The junction had 12 bases not matched to a gene; V was cut back by 4 bases and J by 4 bases. In DNA form, the CDR3 reads TGTGCCAGCAGTTCCCCCAGGGGGATAGCGGGAGGCACCGGGGAGCTGTTTTTT. It encodes CASSSPRGIAGGTGELFF.

The chain couples TRBV13 to TRBJ1-4; TRBD1 might be the D (6 bases). Germline V gene data show CDR1 as PRHDT and CDR2 as FYEKMQ (reference sequence). The length of the CDR3 is 16 residues. Trimming pared 5 bases from V and 5 bases from J, leaving 18 bases between. CDR3 protein: CASSHGRTDLNEKLFF. CDR3 in DNA: TGTGCCAGCAGCCACGGGAGGACAGACCTGAATGAAAAACTGTTTTTT.

This clone was counted once. The chain has TRBV18 and TRBJ1-5; D possibly corresponds to TRBD1 (5 bases). CDR3 length equals 18 residues. V lost 3 bases to trimming and J lost 0 bases, with 18 bases between them. Per germline, CDR1 KGHSH and CDR2 LQKENI. The CDR3 bases are TGTGCCAGCTCACCTCCAGGGTGGCAGAGATATAGCAATCAGCCCCAGCATTTT. Its translation: CASSPPGWQRYSNQPQHF.

The CDR3 DNA follows: TGTGCCAGCAGCTTTTTGAGGGGGCCGACTAACTATGGCTACACCTTC. Its protein is CASSFLRGPTNYGYTF. The chain employs TRBV7-3 and TRBJ1-2; TRBD1 matches 7 bases. The V gene end was trimmed by 3 bases and the J gene end by 0 bases; junction bases not matched to a gene: 7. CDR3 length: 16 residues. Germline V gene lookup returns CDR1 SGHTA and CDR2 FQGTGA.

The rearrangement joins TRBV9 to TRBJ1-1; no firm D call. V was pared by 0 bases and J by 8 bases, with 11 bases between. The CDR3 is made up of 13 amino acids. Germline values: CDR1 SGDLS, CDR2 YYNGEE. CDR3 sequence: CASSVVGSREAFF. The CDR3 region has the DNA TGTGCCAGCAGCGTAGTCGGAAGCAGGGAAGCTTTCTTT. The full variable domain, its missing parts supplied by reference TRBV9 and TRBJ1-1, is DSGVTQTPKHLITATGQRVTLRCSPRSGDLSVYWYQQSLDQGLQFLIQYYNGEERAKGNILERFSAQQFPDLHSELNLSSLELGDSALYFCASSVVGSREAFFGQGTRLTVV.

Here the CDR3 reads CAWRRTGQYQPQHF. The CDR3 DNA reads as TGTGCCTGGAGGCGGACAGGGCAATATCAGCCCCAGCATTTT. The chain carries TRBV30 and TRBJ1-5; 8 bases map to TRBD1. This CDR3 is built from 14 residues. Germline CDR1 reads GTSNPN; CDR2 reads SVGIG (reference sequence). The V segment lost 3 bases and the J segment 5 bases; nucleotides outside the gene matches: 6.

This clone has just one count. V gene TRBV7-3 combines with J gene TRBJ2-1; 8 nucleotides line up with TRBD1. The trim removed 1 base at V and 8 bases at J, leaving 7 bases unmatched. Germline CDR1 is SGHTA and CDR2 is FQGTGA. The CDR3 extends over 15 amino acids. The CDR3 DNA follows: TGTGCCAGCAGCTTAAACGCCAGGGGGCGGGATGAGCAGTTCTTC. Residues: CASSLNARGRDEQFF.

V is TRBV6-4 and J is TRBJ2-5; 10 nucleotides align to TRBD1. Germline V lookup: CDR1 MRHNA, CDR2 SNTAGT. The J segment lost 4 bases and the V segment lost 6 bases, leaving 8 bases of the junction unmatched. The CDR3 is made up of 15 amino acids. The CDR3 is CASSATRDRGETQYF. DNA for the CDR3: TGTGCCAGCAGCGCGACCCGGGACAGGGGAGAGACCCAGTACTTC.

The rearrangement links TRBV6-1 to TRBJ2-7; D possibly corresponds to TRBD1 (6 bases). Trimming took 6 bases from V and 3 from J, leaving 15 bases between them. Germline V gives CDR1 MNHNS, CDR2 SASEGT. CDR3 length: 14 amino acids. In nucleotides, the CDR3 is TGTGCCAGCAGCCTACAGGGCTCTAGCTACGAGCAGTACTTC. Translated, it gives CASSLQGSSYEQYF.

The chain employs TRBV9 and TRBJ1-4; TRBD1 aligns across 10 bases. In germline, CDR1 is SGDLS, CDR2 YYNGEE. CDR3 length equals 17 residues. V was clipped by 0 bases and J by 0 bases; unmatched bases: 2. The CDR3 nucleotides read TGTGCCAGCAGCGTAGGACAGGGGGCCGCAACTAATGAAAAACTGTTTTTT. Protein sequence: CASSVGQGAATNEKLFF.

CDR3 nucleotides: TGTGCCAGCAGCATCCGACAGGGGGCCTTGCCTGAAGCTTTCTTT. It specifies CASSIRQGALPEAFF. The chain joins TRBV5-4 to TRBJ1-1; 10 bases line up with TRBD1. J gave up 6 bases and V 4 bases, and 9 bases lay outside the gene matches. The CDR3 contains 15 residues. The germline V gene has CDR1 SGHNT and CDR2 YYREEE (reference sequence).

The V call is TRBV5-1, the J call TRBJ2-3; TRBD2 aligns across 7 bases. CDR1 is SGHRS, CDR2 YFSETQ, per germline. Trimming cost V 0 bases and J 2 bases; bases outside gene matches: 6. The CDR3 totals 16 residues. CDR3: CASSLVRGLNTDTQYF. For the CDR3, the DNA is TGCGCCAGCAGCTTGGTCCGGGGACTAAACACAGATACGCAGTATTTT.

The V call is TRBV29-1, the J call TRBJ1-2; TRBD1 might be the D (5 bases). V lost 7 bases and J lost 7, with 13 bases in between. Germline V gene data show CDR1 as SQVTM and CDR2 as ANQGSEA. This CDR3 has 11 residues. This CDR3 reads CSGVGDSGYTF. In DNA, the CDR3 is TGCAGCGGCGTAGGGGATAGTGGCTACACCTTC.

CDR3 sequence: CASSLGMAYGQGPIYEQYF. CDR3 sequence (DNA): TGTGCCAGCAGCTTAGGAATGGCATATGGACAGGGTCCCATCTACGAGCAGTACTTC. The rearrangement links TRBV7-8 to TRBJ2-7, with 8 bases identical to TRBD1. V was pared by 1 base and J by 3 bases, with 17 bases of the junction left unmatched. CDR1 and CDR2 (germline): SGHVS, FQNEAQ. This CDR3 contains 19 residues.

The chain carries TRBV11-2 and TRBJ2-3, with TRBD2 identical over 9 bases. The CDR3 length is 15 residues. With V trimmed by 5 bases and J by 6 bases, 9 bases remained unmatched. Germline V CDR1 and CDR2: SGHAT, FQNNGV. CDR3 DNA sequence: TGTGCCAGCAGCCCAAACCCAGGACTAGCGGATACGCAGTATTTT. It codes for CASSPNPGLADTQYF.

V is TRBV11-2 and J is TRBJ2-5; D may be TRBD2 (6 bases). With 3 bases removed from V and 5 bases from J, the gap between germline ends came to 7 bases. The CDR3 has 12 amino acids. Germline V gene sequence: CDR1 SGHAT, CDR2 FQNNGV. CDR3 bases: TGTGCCAGCAGCTTCGGGGGTGAGACCCAGTACTTC. The encoded protein is CASSFGGETQYF.

The V and J genes are TRBV28 and TRBJ2-1; 15 bases line up with TRBD2. Looked up from germline, CDR1 is MDHEN and CDR2 is SYDVKM. J lost 8 bases, V lost 6 bases, and 5 bases had no gene match. The length of the CDR3 is 15 residues. The CDR3 region has the DNA TGTGCCAGCAGCCTGGGACTAGCGGGAGGTTATGAGCAGTTCTTC. This translates into CASSLGLAGGYEQFF.

Concerning this clone itself: An end of the junction does not agree with germline; a read error may underlie this. The V and J genes are TRBV10-3 and TRBJ2-7; 8 bases line up with TRBD1. The CDR3 is 16 residues long. The germline gives CDR1 ENHRY, CDR2 SYGVKD. The CDR3 loop is CAISKRTGSISDEQYF. The CDR3 DNA reads TGTGCCATCAGTAAGCGGACAGGGAGTATCTCCGACGAGCAGTACTTC.

The chain is built from TRBV7-3 and TRBJ2-1; weak D call: TRBD2 (6 bases). This CDR3 has 15 residues. Germline CDR1 reads SGHTA; CDR2 reads FQGTGA. V was cut by 5 bases and J by 7 bases, with 18 bases left in between. As DNA, the CDR3 is TGTGCCAGCAGCCGCGGGACGACCATTGAGAATGAGCAGTTCTTC. Translation gives CASSRGTTIENEQFF.

This clone was seen just once. The rearrangement uses TRBV6-6 and TRBJ2-1, with TRBD1 identical over 7 bases. V gave up 2 bases and J gave up 7 bases; unmatched junction bases: 8. Germline V gene data show CDR1 as MNHNY and CDR2 as SVGAGI (reference sequence). The CDR3 contains 15 residues. The CDR3: CASSYGVYRGNEQFF. The CDR3, as DNA: TGTGCCAGCAGTTACGGGGTTTACAGGGGAAATGAGCAGTTCTTC.

The rearrangement links TRBV27 to TRBJ2-2; D gene uncertain. V was shortened by 6 bases and J by 2 bases, with 10 bases between the two germline ends. The CDR3 runs 14 residues. Germline CDR1 is MNHEY and CDR2 is SMNVEV (reference sequence). The CDR3 nucleotides are TGTGCCAGCAGCTATACAGAAAACACCGGGGAGCTGTTTTTT. Translation: CASSYTENTGELFF.

V usage is TRBV5-1 and J usage is TRBJ1-4, with D unclear. Trimming cost V 0 bases and J 0 bases, with 12 bases left between them. Germline V gene data show CDR1 as SGHRS and CDR2 as YFSETQ. This CDR3 comprises 17 residues. In nucleotides, the CDR3 is TGCGCCAGCAGCTTGGGAGGGTCCAGCTCAACTAATGAAAAACTGTTTTTT. It specifies CASSLGGSSSTNEKLFF. Using reference TRBV5-1 and TRBJ1-4 for the parts outside the CDR3, the full variable domain is KAGVTQTPRYLIKTRGQQVTLSCSPISGHRSVSWYQQTPGQGLQFLFEYFSETQRNKGNFPGRFSGRQFSNSRSEMNVSTLELGDSALYLCASSLGGSSSTNEKLFFGSGTQLSVL.

There are a few counts of this clone. The rearrangement links TRBV7-8 to TRBJ1-2; a possible D gene is TRBD1 (6 bases). V dropped 4 bases and J dropped 6 bases, with 18 bases sitting between them. The germline CDR1 and CDR2 sequences are SGHVS and FQNEAQ. The CDR3 extends over 15 amino acids. The CDR3 sequence is CASSSTPGQIHGYTF. CDR3 bases: TGTGCCAGCAGCTCGACCCCCGGACAGATACATGGCTACACCTTC.

The V call is TRBV29-1, the J call TRBJ2-2; D unclear. CDR3 length: 14 residues. Germline loops: CDR1 SQVTM, CDR2 ANQGSEA. Deletions cut 5 bases from V and 0 bases from J, with 10 bases between. The CDR3 protein is CSVSRLANTGELFF. The CDR3 DNA is TGCAGCGTTAGCCGCCTCGCGAACACCGGGGAGCTGTTTTTT.

This chain connects TRBV2 to TRBJ2-7; TRBD1 agrees at 12 bases. This CDR3 spans 16 amino acids. Trimming cost V 8 bases and J 1 base; bases outside gene matches: 9. Per germline, CDR1 SNHLY and CDR2 FYNNEI. The CDR3 DNA reads TGTGCCAGCGGGGGACAGGGGGCGGGGATATCCTACGAGCAGTACTTC. It encodes CASGGQGAGISYEQYF.

This clone was observed a few times. This chain links TRBV11-3 with TRBJ2-1, with 7 bases aligning to TRBD2. V lost 3 bases to trimming and J lost 1 base; unmatched junction nucleotides: 9. The CDR3 contains 17 residues. Germline V lookup: CDR1 SGHNT, CDR2 YENEEA. CDR3 bases: TGTGCCAGCAGCTTGGGTACGGGGGGTTGGTCCTACAATGAGCAGTTCTTC. This sequence encodes CASSLGTGGWSYNEQFF.

This clone is a singleton in its sample. V usage is TRBV15 and J usage is TRBJ1-1; D gene ambiguous. This CDR3 has 16 residues. V lost 0 bases and J lost 1, with 12 bases in between. CDR1 is LNHNV and CDR2 is YYDKDF in the germline V gene (reference sequence). The CDR3, as DNA: TGTGCCACCAGCAGAGATCGAGGAGGAGGGAACACTGAAGCTTTCTTT. Residues: CATSRDRGGGNTEAFF.